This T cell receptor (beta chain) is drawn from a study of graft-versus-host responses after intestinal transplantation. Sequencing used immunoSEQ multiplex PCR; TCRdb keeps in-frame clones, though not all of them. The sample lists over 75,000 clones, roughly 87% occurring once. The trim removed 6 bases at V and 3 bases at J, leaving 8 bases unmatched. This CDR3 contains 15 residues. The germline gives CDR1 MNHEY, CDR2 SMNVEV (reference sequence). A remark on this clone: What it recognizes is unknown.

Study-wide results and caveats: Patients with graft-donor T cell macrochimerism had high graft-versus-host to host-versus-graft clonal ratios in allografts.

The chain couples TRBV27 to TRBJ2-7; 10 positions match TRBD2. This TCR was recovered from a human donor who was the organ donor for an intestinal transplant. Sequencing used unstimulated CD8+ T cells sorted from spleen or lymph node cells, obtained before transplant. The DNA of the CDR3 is TGTGCCAGCAGCATCCTCCGGACTAGCGGCTACGAGCAGTACTTC. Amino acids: CASSILRTSGYEQYF.